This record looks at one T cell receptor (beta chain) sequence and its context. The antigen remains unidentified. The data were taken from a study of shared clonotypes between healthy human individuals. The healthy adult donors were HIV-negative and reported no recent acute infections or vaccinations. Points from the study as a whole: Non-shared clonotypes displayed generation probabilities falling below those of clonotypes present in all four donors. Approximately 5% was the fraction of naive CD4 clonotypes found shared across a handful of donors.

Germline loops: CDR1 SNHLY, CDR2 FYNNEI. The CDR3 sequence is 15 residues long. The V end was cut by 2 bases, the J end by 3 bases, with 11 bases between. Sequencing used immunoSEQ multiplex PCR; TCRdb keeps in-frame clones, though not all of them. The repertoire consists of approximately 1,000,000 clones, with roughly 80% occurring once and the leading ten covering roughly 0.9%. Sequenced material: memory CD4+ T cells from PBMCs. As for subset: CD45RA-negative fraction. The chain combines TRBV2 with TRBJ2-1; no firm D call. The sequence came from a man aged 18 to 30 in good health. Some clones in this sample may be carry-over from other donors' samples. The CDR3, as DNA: TGTGCCAGCAGTGAACAGGACGTCAGCTACAATGAGCAGTTCTTC. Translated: CASSEQDVSYNEQFF. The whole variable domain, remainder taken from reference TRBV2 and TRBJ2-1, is EPEVTQTPSHQVTQMGQEVILRCVPISNHLYFYWYRQILGQKVEFLVSFYNNEISEKSEIFDDQFSVERPDGSNFTLKIRSTKLEDSAMYFCASSEQDVSYNEQFFGPGTRLTVL.